These 2 T cell receptor beta chains were sequenced from one sample in a study of blood T cell repertoires in COVID-19. Method: immunoSEQ multiplex PCR; TCRdb's copy keeps in-frame clones and lacks some. The data contain about 76,000 clones, roughly 85% of them seen just once; the ten biggest clones take up approximately 11%. The sample taken for sequencing was peripheral blood. These receptor sequences come from a man aged 60 to 69 with COVID-19, enrolled during active disease.

The chain combines TRBV25-1 with TRBJ1-2, with D hard to call. V lost 5 bases, J lost 7 bases, and 17 bases lay in between. CDR1 and CDR2 from the germline V gene are MGHDK and SYGVNS. The CDR3 loop spans 14 amino acids. The CDR3 here is CASSSTGNHGGYTF. The CDR3 bases are TGTGCCAGCAGTTCGACCGGGAATCACGGTGGCTACACCTTC.

This clone occurred once. The chain is built from TRBV5-6 and TRBJ1-5, with 7 bases that match TRBD1. The CDR3 covers 15 residues. The germline gives CDR1 SGHDT, CDR2 YYEEEE. With V trimmed by 4 bases and J by 6 bases, 10 bases remained unmatched. The CDR3 sequence is CASSLRQGVSQPQHF. The CDR3 nucleotides are TGTGCCAGCAGCCTGAGGCAGGGGGTCTCTCAGCCCCAGCATTTT.